This entry lists 21 T cell receptor beta chains sequenced from one sample in a study of blood T cell repertoires in COVID-19. The protocol was immunoSEQ multiplex PCR, while the TCRdb copy is restricted to in-frame clones and leaves out a portion. The sample lists approximately 90,000 clones, about two thirds occurring once. The sample was peripheral blood. These receptors were obtained from a woman of 80 years or more with acute or convalescent COVID-19.

This chain joins TRBV7-9 and TRBJ1-6; the D is unclear. Germline assignment: CDR1 SEHNR and CDR2 FQNEAQ (reference sequence). There are 13 residues in the CDR3. Trimming stripped 6 bases from V and 8 bases from J, with 11 bases between. The CDR3 loop reads CASSHESYSPLHF. The CDR3 DNA reads as TGTGCCAGCAGTCACGAGAGCTATTCACCCCTCCACTTT.

This clone was observed a handful of times. This rearrangement joins TRBV10-3 to TRBJ2-1; the match to TRBD2 covers 8 bases. The germline CDR1 and CDR2 sequences are ENHRY and SYGVKD. V shed 0 bases, J shed 0 bases, and the junction held 4 bases outside the gene matches. The CDR3 is made up of 17 amino acids. The CDR3 sequence is CAISESREGSSYNEQFF. DNA of the CDR3: TGTGCCATCAGTGAGTCTCGGGAGGGTAGCTCCTACAATGAGCAGTTCTTC.

This clone appeared a single time. This chain uses TRBV19 with TRBJ1-3; D gene ambiguous. Per germline, CDR1 LNHDA and CDR2 SQIVND (reference sequence). Between the trimmed V and J ends, which lost 3 bases and 2 bases, there was a span of 11 bases. This CDR3 spans 15 amino acids. This CDR3 is CASSMMGNAGNTIYF. Here the CDR3 DNA reads TGTGCCAGTAGTATGATGGGCAACGCTGGAAACACCATATATTTT.

The V and J genes are TRBV29-1 and TRBJ1-2; D call uncertain. The CDR3 sequence is 10 residues long. The V gene lost 7 bases and the J gene lost 4 bases, with 7 bases spanning the gap. Germline V gives CDR1 SQVTM, CDR2 ANQGSEA. In DNA form, the CDR3 reads TGCAGCGCCGAGGGCTATGGCTACACCTTC. Its protein product is CSAEGYGYTF.

The V call is TRBV19, the J call TRBJ2-2, with 14 bases aligning to TRBD2. Germline lookup yields CDR1 LNHDA and CDR2 SQIVND (reference sequence). The V segment lost 5 bases and the J segment 5 bases; nucleotides outside the gene matches: 7. The CDR3 runs 17 residues. CDR3 residues: CASSPRLAGGSTGELFF. The CDR3 region has the DNA TGTGCCAGTAGTCCGAGACTAGCGGGGGGGAGTACCGGGGAGCTGTTTTTT.

The chain recombines TRBV7-2 with TRBJ1-1, with a possible D match to TRBD1 (5 bases). CDR3 size: 15 residues. Trimming left V 0 bases short and J 1 base short, with 9 bases between. Germline-derived CDR1 and CDR2 are SGHTA and FQGNSA. The CDR3 here is CASSLAGLPNTEAFF. As DNA, the CDR3 is TGTGCCAGCAGCTTAGCGGGGCTGCCGAACACTGAAGCTTTCTTT.

The gene calls are TRBV7-2 and TRBJ2-5; a possible D gene is TRBD1 (6 bases). V lost 0 bases and J 1 base, leaving 9 bases between the germline ends. CDR3 size: 15 residues. Germline CDR1 reads SGHTA; CDR2 reads FQGNSA. The CDR3 DNA reads TGTGCCAGCAGCTTAGCGCAGGGGACCCAAGAGACCCAGTACTTC. Protein product: CASSLAQGTQETQYF.

The chain uses TRBV4-2 and TRBJ2-7; D may be TRBD1 (7 bases). Germline V gives CDR1 LGHNA, CDR2 YNFKEQ. This CDR3 is built from 16 residues. Trimming pared 4 bases from V and 3 bases from J, leaving 19 bases between. The CDR3 DNA follows: TGTGCCAGCAGCCCTACTAGCCGGGACAGTAACTACGAGCAGTACTTC. Its translation: CASSPTSRDSNYEQYF.

This chain uses TRBV19 with TRBJ2-5; a weak D match, TRBD2 (5 bases). The germline V gene has CDR1 LNHDA and CDR2 SQIVND (reference sequence). The CDR3 extends over 14 amino acids. The V and J ends lost 1 base and 2 bases respectively, with 8 bases between them. The DNA for the CDR3 is TGTGCCAGTAGTATAGCCCAGCGGCAAGAGACCCAGTACTTC. Its protein product is CASSIAQRQETQYF.

This clone was observed a single time. The rearrangement joins TRBV3-1 (or the pseudogene TRBV3-2) to TRBJ1-2; tentatively, D is TRBD1 (5 bases). The V end lost 4 bases, the J end lost 4 bases, and 10 bases lay between the germline ends. Germline CDR1 is LGHDT and CDR2 is YNNKEL (reference sequence). The CDR3 extends over 13 amino acids. Here the CDR3 DNA reads TGTGCCAGCAGCCTTACGACAGCCTATGGCTACACCTTC. Residues: CASSLTTAYGYTF.

The V and J genes are TRBV24-1 and TRBJ1-3; 9 bases fit TRBD1. This CDR3 comprises 24 residues. CDR1 and CDR2 from the germline V gene are KGHDR and SFDVKD. The trim removed 3 bases at V and 4 bases at J, leaving 30 bases unmatched. The CDR3 bases are TGTGCCACCAGTGATCTCCAAGATACGGTTGGACGGGACAGGGATAGAATGTTAGGAAACACCATATATTTT. Translation gives CATSDLQDTVGRDRDRMLGNTIYF.

The chain combines TRBV2 with TRBJ1-2, with unresolved D. The length of the CDR3 is 14 residues. Germline V lookup: CDR1 SNHLY, CDR2 FYNNEI. The V and J ends lost 9 bases and 7 bases respectively, with 21 bases between them. The CDR3 is CASFLFAGPRGYTF. In DNA form, the CDR3 reads TGTGCCAGTTTCCTGTTCGCAGGTCCCCGTGGCTACACCTTC.

This clone was recorded only once. The rearrangement uses TRBV9 and TRBJ2-1, with D perhaps TRBD1 (5 bases). The CDR3 runs 19 residues. Trimming stripped 0 bases from V and 0 bases from J, with 19 bases between. Germline V gives CDR1 SGDLS, CDR2 YYNGEE. This CDR3 is CASSVAGDSRWNSYNEQFF. The CDR3, as DNA: TGTGCCAGCAGCGTAGCTGGCGACAGCCGCTGGAACTCCTACAATGAGCAGTTCTTC. The complete variable domain, with remaining parts taken from reference TRBV9 and TRBJ2-1, reads DSGVTQTPKHLITATGQRVTLRCSPRSGDLSVYWYQQSLDQGLQFLIQYYNGEERAKGNILERFSAQQFPDLHSELNLSSLELGDSALYFCASSVAGDSRWNSYNEQFFGPGTRLTVL.

The rearrangement uses TRBV6-1 and TRBJ2-7; 8 bases map to TRBD1. In germline, CDR1 is MNHNS, CDR2 SASEGT. The CDR3 contains 16 residues. V gave up 2 bases and J gave up 2 bases; unmatched junction bases: 8. CDR3 in amino acids: CASSEIHGQGTYEQYF. In DNA form, the CDR3 reads TGTGCCAGCAGTGAAATTCACGGACAGGGCACCTACGAGCAGTACTTC.

The J gene is TRBJ1-5, the V gene TRBV6-6; D not resolved. Trimming cost V 6 bases and J 4 bases, with 19 bases left between them. The CDR3 is made up of 16 amino acids. Looked up from germline, CDR1 is MNHNY and CDR2 is SVGAGI (reference sequence). The CDR3 here is CASRAQDIGLNQPQHF. As DNA, the CDR3 is TGTGCCAGCAGGGCCCAAGACATAGGTCTAAATCAGCCCCAGCATTTT.

The chain carries TRBV6-5 and TRBJ2-1; unclear D gene. CDR1 is MNHEY, CDR2 SVGAGI, per germline. V lost 3 bases and J lost 0, with 9 bases in between. The CDR3 covers 15 residues. The CDR3 spells CASSYSESSYNEQFF. The DNA of the CDR3 is TGTGCCAGCAGTTATTCGGAGAGCTCCTACAATGAGCAGTTCTTC.

This chain connects TRBV3-1 (or the pseudogene TRBV3-2) to TRBJ2-7; weak D call: TRBD1 (6 bases). This CDR3 region has 16 residues. V was trimmed by 3 bases and J by 0 bases, leaving 15 bases between them. Germline V gene sequence: CDR1 LGHDT, CDR2 YNNKEL (reference sequence). The CDR3 sequence is CASSQVQGGSSYEQYF. The CDR3 nucleotides read TGTGCCAGCAGCCAGGTACAGGGCGGGTCCTCCTACGAGCAGTACTTC.

The V gene is TRBV6-5, the J gene TRBJ2-1; 10 bases are shared with TRBD1. V lost 2 bases and J lost 6; bases outside the gene matches: 1. Germline CDR1 is MNHEY and CDR2 is SVGAGI. The CDR3 has 14 residues. CDR3 amino acids: CASSYGTGVNEQFF. In DNA, the CDR3 is TGTGCCAGCAGTTACGGGACAGGGGTCAATGAGCAGTTCTTC.

This clone showed up just once. The chain has TRBV4-2 and TRBJ1-5; TRBD1 matches 9 bases. CDR1 and CDR2 from the germline V gene are LGHNA and YNFKEQ. This CDR3 contains 14 residues. With 4 bases clipped from V and 5 bases from J, the junction kept 3 bases outside the gene matches. CDR3 nucleotide sequence: TGTGCCAGCAGCCTACGACAGGGGGATCAGCCCCAGCATTTT. This encodes CASSLRQGDQPQHF.

The chain uses TRBV5-1 and TRBJ1-5; D perhaps matches TRBD1 (6 bases). CDR3 size: 14 residues. V lost 0 bases to trimming and J lost 4 bases, with 8 bases between them. Per germline, CDR1 SGHRS and CDR2 YFSETQ. The CDR3 DNA reads as TGCGCCAGCAGCTTGGGGGACACAAATCAGCCCCAGCATTTT. Protein: CASSLGDTNQPQHF.

The rearrangement links TRBV7-2 to TRBJ1-1; D is unclear. The CDR3 is made up of 13 amino acids. The ends were cut back, 3 bases at V and 3 bases at J, with 8 bases in the middle. CDR1 and CDR2 (germline): SGHTA, FQGNSA. CDR3 sequence: CASSFSFDTEAFF. The CDR3 DNA sequence: TGTGCCAGCAGCTTTTCATTTGACACTGAAGCTTTCTTT.